These 7 T cell receptor beta chains share one sample of origin, sequenced in a study of blood T cell repertoires in COVID-19. Repertoires were generated with immunoSEQ multiplex PCR, while TCRdb's copy carries only in-frame clones and drops some. Of approximately 200,000 clones listed, around 83% were seen once; the top ten hold 2.5% to 3%. Sequencing input: peripheral blood. The receptors were gathered from a woman in her twenties or thirties with active or convalescent COVID-19.

This chain joins TRBV11-2 and TRBJ2-2, with 8 bases lining up with TRBD1. Losses at the gene ends were 2 bases for V and 3 bases for J; bases not matched to a gene: 8. Germline V CDR1 and CDR2: SGHAT, FQNNGV. This CDR3 is built from 17 residues. CDR3 protein: CASSLRFQGADTGELFF. The CDR3 nucleotides are TGTGCCAGCAGCTTAAGGTTCCAGGGGGCAGACACCGGGGAGCTGTTTTTT.

V and J are TRBV29-1 and TRBJ2-1, with TRBD1 matching 8 bases. The CDR3 is 13 amino acids. V lost 7 bases to trimming and J lost 4 bases; unmatched junction nucleotides: 6. The germline gives CDR1 SQVTM, CDR2 ANQGSEA. The CDR3 nucleotides read TGCAGCGCCTTGGGGACAGGATACAATGAGCAGTTCTTC. Its protein product is CSALGTGYNEQFF.

This clone appeared a single time. The rearrangement joins TRBV5-6 to TRBJ1-6; D call uncertain. V gave up 2 bases and J gave up 10 bases, with 13 bases separating them. The CDR3 runs 14 residues. Germline values: CDR1 SGHDT, CDR2 YYEEEE. The CDR3 loop reads CASSFPGLYSPLHF. The CDR3 nucleotides read TGTGCCAGCAGCTTCCCAGGTCTATACTCACCCCTCCACTTT. Supplemented by reference TRBV5-6 and TRBJ1-6, the full variable domain reads DAGVTQSPTHLIKTRGQQVTLRCSPKSGHDTVSWYQQALGQGPQFIFQYYEEEERQRGNFPDRFSGHQFPNYSSELNVNALLLGDSALYLCASSFPGLYSPLHFGNGTRLTVT.

J is TRBJ1-5 and V is TRBV30; 10 bases agree with TRBD1. V trimming: 5 bases; J trimming: 6 bases; junction bases outside the gene matches: 4. Germline V gives CDR1 GTSNPN, CDR2 SVGIG (reference sequence). The CDR3 length is 13 residues. CDR3 nucleotides: TGTGCCTGGGGGACAGGGGATGGTCAGCCCCAGCATTTT. This codes for CAWGTGDGQPQHF. Full variable domain (remainder filled in from reference TRBV30 and TRBJ1-5): SQTIHQWPATLVQPVGSPLSLECTVEGTSNPNLYWYRQAAGRGLQLLFYSVGIGQISSEVPQNLSASRPQDRQFILSSKKLLLSDSGFYLCAWGTGDGQPQHFGDGTRLSIL.

This rearrangement joins TRBV5-6 to TRBJ1-2; D might be TRBD1 (6 bases). This CDR3 has 15 residues. V lost 6 bases, J lost 2 bases, and 17 bases lay in between. CDR1 is SGHDT, CDR2 YYEEEE, per germline. CDR3 loop: CASTESGGANYGYTF. The CDR3 DNA sequence: TGTGCCAGCACCGAGTCGGGGGGCGCGAACTATGGCTACACCTTC.

The rearrangement links TRBV5-1 to TRBJ1-1; D uncertain. This CDR3 spans 12 amino acids. Trimming removed 0 bases at V and 7 bases at J, with 7 bases between. Per the germline V gene, CDR1 is SGHRS and CDR2 is YFSETQ. CDR3 in amino acids: CASSLEYGEAFF. The CDR3 region has the DNA TGCGCCAGCAGCTTGGAGTACGGTGAAGCTTTCTTT.

The V call is TRBV14, the J call TRBJ2-7, with TRBD1 matching over 7 bases. The V gene's germline CDR1 is SGHDN and CDR2 FVKESK. The CDR3 is 15 amino acids. Trimming at V came to 4 bases and at J to 3 bases, leaving 9 bases not matched to a gene. The CDR3 loop is CASSLHRGNLYEQYF. DNA of the CDR3: TGTGCCAGCAGCCTTCACAGGGGTAACCTCTACGAGCAGTACTTC.